This T cell receptor (beta chain) was captured by sequencing in a study of OX40 agonist ivuxolimab in advanced cancers. At the level of the study: Partial responses were observed in three patients, of whom one had hepatocellular carcinoma and two had cutaneous melanoma.

Looked up from germline, CDR1 is SGHTA and CDR2 is FQGNSA. With 6 bases removed from V and 0 bases from J, the gap between germline ends came to 14 bases. CDR3 length: 15 residues. Blood was sampled at baseline, cycle 4 day 1, and cycle 7 day 1. Assay: immunoSEQ multiplex PCR; the TCRdb copy retains only in-frame clones and omits some. The data hold approximately 30,000 clones, with about 83% observed a single time. This rearrangement joins TRBV7-2 to TRBJ1-1; TRBD1 might be the D (6 bases). The input for sequencing was CD4+ or CD8+ T cells sorted from blood, taken in a trial of the OX40 agonist ivuxolimab. The TCR comes from an adult with an advanced solid tumor such as melanoma, head and neck, liver or kidney cancer. DNA of the CDR3: TGTGCCAGCAGGGGGGCAGGACACATGAACACTGAAGCTTTCTTT. It yields the protein CASRGAGHMNTEAFF.